This TCR beta chain was sequenced during a study of T cell repertoires in cytomegalovirus infection. On the study more broadly: Matching HLA type and CMV infection were both indicated by public TCR beta signatures. General study points: Clonotypes of TCR beta that were HLA-C-restricted and CMV-specific dominated the ex vivo response.

TCRdb analysed the reads with MiXCR anew, one entry per CDR3 protein. The sample holds 80,000 to 130,000 distinct CDR3 sequences; 20% to 25% are singletons and the top ten take roughly 43%. The CDR3 extends over 17 amino acids. V lost 6 bases, J lost 0 bases, and 9 bases stayed unmatched. Germline assignment: CDR1 SGHDN and CDR2 FVKESK. This clonotype was recorded a few times. Its cognate antigen is unknown. Sequencing input: CD8+ T cells from PBMCs. This receptor was taken from a human donor in good health (CMV status not recorded). Some clones in this sample may be carry-over from other donors' samples. V gene TRBV14 combines with J gene TRBJ2-3, with 10 bases aligning to TRBD2. The CDR3 DNA reads as TGTGCCAGCAGTCCCAGACTAGCGGGCTCCAGCACAGATACGCAGTATTTT. Translation: CASSPRLAGSSTDTQYF.